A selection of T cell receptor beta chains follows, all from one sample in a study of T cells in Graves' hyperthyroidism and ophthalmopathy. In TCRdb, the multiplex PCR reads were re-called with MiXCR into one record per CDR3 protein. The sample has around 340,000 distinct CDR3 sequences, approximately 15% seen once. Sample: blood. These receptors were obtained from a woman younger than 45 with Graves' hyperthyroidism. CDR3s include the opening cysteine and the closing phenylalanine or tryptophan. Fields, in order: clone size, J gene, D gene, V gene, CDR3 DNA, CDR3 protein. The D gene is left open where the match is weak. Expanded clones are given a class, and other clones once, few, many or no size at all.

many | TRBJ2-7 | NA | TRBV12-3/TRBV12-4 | TGTGCCAGCAGCATACAAATAGCGGTCCCGGTCGAGCAGTACTTC | CASSIQIAVPVEQYF
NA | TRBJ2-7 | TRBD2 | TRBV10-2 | TGCGCCAGCAGTCTAGCGGTATCCGAGCAGTACTTC | CASSLAVSEQYF
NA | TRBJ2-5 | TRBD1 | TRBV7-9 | TGTGCCAGCAAAACCGGGACAGAAGAGACCCAGTACTTC | CASKTGTEETQYF
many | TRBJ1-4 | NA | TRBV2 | TGTGCCAGCAGTGATAATACCTATAATGAAAAACTGTTTTTT | CASSDNTYNEKLFF
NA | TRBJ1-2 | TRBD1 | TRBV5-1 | TGCGCCAGCAGCCAGTCCGGGACAGGGAAATATGGCTACACCTTC | CASSQSGTGKYGYTF
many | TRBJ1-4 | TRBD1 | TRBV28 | TGTGCCAGCAAACAGGGGCGAAATGAAAAACTGTTTTTT | CASKQGRNEKLFF
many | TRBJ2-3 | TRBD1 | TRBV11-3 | TGTGCCAGCAGCTCCCCCGGGACAGGGAAAACAGATACGCAGTATTTT | CASSSPGTGKTDTQYF
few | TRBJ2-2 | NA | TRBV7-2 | TGTGCCAGCACCAAAAGTCCGGACACCGGGGAGCTGTTTTTT | CASTKSPDTGELFF
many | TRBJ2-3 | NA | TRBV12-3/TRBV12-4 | TGTGCCAGCAGGGGGCGGCCCACAGATACGCAGTATTTT | CASRGRPTDTQYF
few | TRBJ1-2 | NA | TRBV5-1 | TGCGCCAGCAGCTTGGCCGGAGCCACCTATGGCTACACCTTC | CASSLAGATYGYTF